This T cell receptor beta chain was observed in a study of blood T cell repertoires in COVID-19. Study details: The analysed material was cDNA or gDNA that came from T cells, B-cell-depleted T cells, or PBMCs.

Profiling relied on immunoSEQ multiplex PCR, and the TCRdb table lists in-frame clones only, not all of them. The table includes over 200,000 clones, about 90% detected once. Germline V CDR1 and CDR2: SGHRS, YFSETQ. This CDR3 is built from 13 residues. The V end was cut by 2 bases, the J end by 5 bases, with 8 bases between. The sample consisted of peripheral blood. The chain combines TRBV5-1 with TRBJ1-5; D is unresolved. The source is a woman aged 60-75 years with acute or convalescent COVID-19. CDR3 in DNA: TGCGCCAGCAGCTTCGGCAGCGATCAGCCCCAGCATTTT. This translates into CASSFGSDQPQHF.